This T cell receptor (beta chain) originates from a study of blood T cell repertoires in COVID-19. Looking at the study overall: Donors in the United States, Italy and Spain gave samples during acute or convalescent COVID-19. T cells, B-cell-depleted T cells, or PBMCs provided the cDNA or gDNA that served as material.

Authors' methods: Amplified reference gene primers provided the basis for estimating nucleated cell counts. Here immunoSEQ multiplex PCR was the method, and the copy in TCRdb shows in-frame clones only, minus some. V and J calls and clone size are given by that table; D and trimming were obtained from the DNA. The table records about 210,000 clones, about 85% of them present only once. The sample was peripheral blood. The clonotype originates from a man aged 40-49 years with acute or convalescent COVID-19.

The DNA for the CDR3 is TGTGCCAGCAGGGGGGGGGAGTTGGCAGTCGACGAGCAGTACTTC. It yields the protein CASRGGELAVDEQYF. The chain couples TRBV6-5 to TRBJ2-7; 7 bases are shared with TRBD2. CDR3 length: 15 residues. Germline values: CDR1 MNHEY, CDR2 SVGAGI. With 6 bases clipped from V and 5 bases from J, the junction kept 13 bases outside the gene matches.